This TCR beta chain comes out of a study of T cell responses to AZD1222 COVID-19 vaccine. Study summary: Combined were second doses at about 4 or about 12 weeks.

TCRdb keeps only in-frame clones here, not all; method: immunoSEQ multiplex PCR. The sample gives some 180,000 clones, 88% of which show up once; approximately 0.5% is in the top ten. The source is an adult in good health. This material consisted of peripheral blood, taken on day 0 of AZD1222 vaccination.

CDR3 protein: CSASRGSGPNEKLFF. The CDR3 DNA sequence: TGCAGTGCTAGTCGAGGCTCGGGCCCTAATGAAAAACTGTTTTTT. The chain combines TRBV20-1 with TRBJ1-4; D unresolved. The CDR3 is 15 amino acids. Germline values: CDR1 DFQATT, CDR2 SNEGSKA (reference sequence). V was clipped by 3 bases and J by 3 bases, with 14 bases between them.